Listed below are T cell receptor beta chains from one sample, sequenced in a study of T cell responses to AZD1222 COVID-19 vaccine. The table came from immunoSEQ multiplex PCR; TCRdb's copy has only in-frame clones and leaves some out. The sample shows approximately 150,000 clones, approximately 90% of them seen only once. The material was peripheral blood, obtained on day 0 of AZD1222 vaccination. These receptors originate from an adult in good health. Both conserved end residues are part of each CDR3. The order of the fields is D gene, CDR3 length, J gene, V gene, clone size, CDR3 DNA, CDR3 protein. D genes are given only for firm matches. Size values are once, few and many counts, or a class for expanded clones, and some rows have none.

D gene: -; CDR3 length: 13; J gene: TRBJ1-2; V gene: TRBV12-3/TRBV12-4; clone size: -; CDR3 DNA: TGTGCCAGCAGTCCCCCCGGCGTGACCGGCTACACCTTC; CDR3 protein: CASSPPGVTGYTF
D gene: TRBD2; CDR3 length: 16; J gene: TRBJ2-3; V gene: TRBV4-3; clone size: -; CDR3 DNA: TGCGCCAGCAGCCAAGAGCGAGCGGGAGGGGCAGATACGCAGTATTTT; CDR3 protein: CASSQERAGGADTQYF
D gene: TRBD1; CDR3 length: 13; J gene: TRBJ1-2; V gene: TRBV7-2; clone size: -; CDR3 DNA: TGTGCCAGCAGCCGGGACAGCATAGGGGCTTACACCTTC; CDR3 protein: CASSRDSIGAYTF
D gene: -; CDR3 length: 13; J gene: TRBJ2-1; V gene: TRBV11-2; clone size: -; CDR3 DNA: TGTGCCAGCAGCCCTCCCCGGCGATATGAGCAGTTCTTC; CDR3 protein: CASSPPRRYEQFF
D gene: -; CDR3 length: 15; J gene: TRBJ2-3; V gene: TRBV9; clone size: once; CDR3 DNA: TGTGCCAGCAGCGTAGTGGGGGGTAGCACAGATACGCAGTATTTT; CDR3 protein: CASSVVGGSTDTQYF
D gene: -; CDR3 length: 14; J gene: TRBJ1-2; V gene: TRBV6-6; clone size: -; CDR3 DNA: TGTGCCAGCAGTACCGCAAGATCTAACTATGGCTACACCTTC; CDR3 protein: CASSTARSNYGYTF
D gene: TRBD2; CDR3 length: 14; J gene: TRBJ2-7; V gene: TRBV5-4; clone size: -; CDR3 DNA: TGTGCCAGCAGCCCCGGGGGAGCGGGAGGCCGGCAGTACTTC; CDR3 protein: CASSPGGAGGRQYF
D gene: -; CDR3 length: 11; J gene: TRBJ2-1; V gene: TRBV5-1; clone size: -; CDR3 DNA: TGCGCCAGCAGCTTGGAGAATGAGCAGTTCTTC; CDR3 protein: CASSLENEQFF
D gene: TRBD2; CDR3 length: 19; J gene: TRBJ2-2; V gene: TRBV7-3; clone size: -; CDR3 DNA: TGTGCCAGCAGCTTAAGGCCCGTTAGCGGGAGGTCCCTCGACGGGGAGCTGTTTTTT; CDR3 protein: CASSLRPVSGRSLDGELFF
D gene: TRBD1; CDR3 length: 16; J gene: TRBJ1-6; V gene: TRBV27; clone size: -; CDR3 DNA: TGTGCCAGCAGTCGATCGACAGGGGGCCTCAATTCACCCCTCCACTTT; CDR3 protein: CASSRSTGGLNSPLHF
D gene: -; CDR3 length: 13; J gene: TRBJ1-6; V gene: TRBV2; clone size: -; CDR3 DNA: TGTGCCAGCAGTTCACCCCCAATGGCACCCCTCCACTTT; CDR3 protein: CASSSPPMAPLHF
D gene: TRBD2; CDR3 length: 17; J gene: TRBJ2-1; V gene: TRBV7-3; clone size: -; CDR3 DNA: TGTGCCAGCAGCTTAACCAGCGGGAGGGCCGCGCGGGATGAGCAGTTCTTC; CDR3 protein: CASSLTSGRAARDEQFF
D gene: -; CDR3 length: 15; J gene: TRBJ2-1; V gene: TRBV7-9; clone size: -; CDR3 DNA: TGTGCCAGCAGCTTAGTCCTAGGGTCGGGCAATGAGCAGTTCTTC; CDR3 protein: CASSLVLGSGNEQFF
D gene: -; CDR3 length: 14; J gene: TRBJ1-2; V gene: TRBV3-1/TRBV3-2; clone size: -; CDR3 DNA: TGTGCCAGCAGCCAAGGGTGGGGGCTCTATGGCTACACCTTC; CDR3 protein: CASSQGWGLYGYTF
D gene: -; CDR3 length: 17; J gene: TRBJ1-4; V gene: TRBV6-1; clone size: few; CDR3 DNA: TGTGCCAGCAGTGAAGCTAAGGTGGCTCCAGGCGGTGAAAAACTGTTTTTT; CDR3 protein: CASSEAKVAPGGEKLFF
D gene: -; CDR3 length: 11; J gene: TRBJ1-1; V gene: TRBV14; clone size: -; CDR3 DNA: TGTGCCAGCAGCCATGGTCTTGGAGCTTTCTTT; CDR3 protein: CASSHGLGAFF
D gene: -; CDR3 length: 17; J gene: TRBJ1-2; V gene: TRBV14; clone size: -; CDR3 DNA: TGTGCCAGCAGCCAAGGAGGGCGAACCCCTAACCCCTATGGCTACACCTTC; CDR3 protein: CASSQGGRTPNPYGYTF
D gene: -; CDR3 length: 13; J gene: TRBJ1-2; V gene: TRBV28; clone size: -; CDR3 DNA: TGTGCCAGCAGTAAATCAGCTAACTATGGCTACACCTTC; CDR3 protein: CASSKSANYGYTF
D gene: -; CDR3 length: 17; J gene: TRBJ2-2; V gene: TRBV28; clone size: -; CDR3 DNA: TGTGCCAGCAGTTTATGGGACGGGATTCGGGACGCCGGGGAGCTGTTTTTT; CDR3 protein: CASSLWDGIRDAGELFF
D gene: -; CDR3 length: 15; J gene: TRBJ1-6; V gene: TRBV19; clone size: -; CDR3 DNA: TGTGCCAGTAGTATTAGCGGTGCCCATAATTCACCCCTCCACTTT; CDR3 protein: CASSISGAHNSPLHF
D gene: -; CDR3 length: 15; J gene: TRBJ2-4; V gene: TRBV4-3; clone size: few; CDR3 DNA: TGCGCCAGCAGCCAAGCTTGGGTTTCCCGGGACCCTCAGTACTTC; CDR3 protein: CASSQAWVSRDPQYF
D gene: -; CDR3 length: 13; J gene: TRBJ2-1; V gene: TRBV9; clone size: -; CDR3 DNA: TGTGCCAGCAGCTTACAGGGATACAATGAGCAGTTCTTC; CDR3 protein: CASSLQGYNEQFF